A selection of T cell receptor beta chains follows, all from one sample in a study of OX40 agonist ivuxolimab in advanced cancers. Here immunoSEQ multiplex PCR was the method, and the copy in TCRdb shows in-frame clones only, minus some. Of roughly 92,000 clones in the sample, approximately 80% were seen once. This specimen consisted of CD4+ or CD8+ T cells sorted from blood, obtained in a trial of the OX40 agonist ivuxolimab. These receptors all come from an adult with an advanced solid tumor such as melanoma, head and neck, liver or kidney cancer. Each CDR3 is given with its conserved first and last residue. The D gene is left open where the match is weak. Part of the rows lack a size; the others show once, few, many or a class for expanded clones.

j_call: TRBJ1-6
d_call: -
v_call: TRBV7-8
clone_size: -
cdr3_nt: TGTGCCAGCCGCAGGGGAATCAATTCACCCCTCCACTTT
cdr3_aa: CASRRGINSPLHF

j_call: TRBJ1-1
d_call: -
v_call: TRBV5-4
clone_size: -
cdr3_nt: TGTGCCAGCAGCTTGGGGGGAAGTATGAACACTGAAGCTTTCTTT
cdr3_aa: CASSLGGSMNTEAFF

j_call: TRBJ1-4
d_call: -
v_call: TRBV5-6
clone_size: -
cdr3_nt: TGTGCCAGCAGCTTCGGCGGGAACGTTGCAACTAATGAAAAACTGTTTTTT
cdr3_aa: CASSFGGNVATNEKLFF

j_call: TRBJ1-5
d_call: -
v_call: TRBV9
clone_size: -
cdr3_nt: TGTGCCAGCAGCGTAGAAGGGGAGAGTCAGCCCCAGCATTTT
cdr3_aa: CASSVEGESQPQHF

j_call: TRBJ1-6
d_call: -
v_call: TRBV25-1
clone_size: few
cdr3_nt: TGTGCCAGCAGTGATCTAACTGCGAGCTATTCACCCCTCCACTTT
cdr3_aa: CASSDLTASYSPLHF

j_call: TRBJ2-4
d_call: TRBD1
v_call: TRBV5-4
clone_size: -
cdr3_nt: TGTGCCAGCAGCCCACAGGGGTCGGTGGACAAAAACATTCAGTACTTC
cdr3_aa: CASSPQGSVDKNIQYF

j_call: TRBJ1-5
d_call: -
v_call: TRBV7-8
clone_size: -
cdr3_nt: TGTGCCAGCAGCTTAGATCGGGGAGGTCCCAATCAGCCCCAGCATTTT
cdr3_aa: CASSLDRGGPNQPQHF

j_call: TRBJ1-2
d_call: -
v_call: TRBV9
clone_size: -
cdr3_nt: TGTGCCAGCAGCGTAGAGGGCAGCTATGGCTACACCTTC
cdr3_aa: CASSVEGSYGYTF

j_call: TRBJ2-7
d_call: -
v_call: TRBV7-9
clone_size: -
cdr3_nt: TGTGCCAGCAGCTTGAGTTACGGGAGCGAGCAGTACTTC
cdr3_aa: CASSLSYGSEQYF

j_call: TRBJ1-3
d_call: -
v_call: TRBV6-6
clone_size: -
cdr3_nt: TGTGCCAGCAGCCGGGGACTCTCCTCTGGAAACACCATATATTTT
cdr3_aa: CASSRGLSSGNTIYF

j_call: TRBJ2-3
d_call: -
v_call: TRBV9
clone_size: once
cdr3_nt: TGTGCCAGCAGCGTAGTGTCAGATACGCAGTATTTT
cdr3_aa: CASSVVSDTQYF

j_call: TRBJ2-7
d_call: TRBD2
v_call: TRBV2
clone_size: -
cdr3_nt: TGTGCCAGCGGAACCTCTGGTGCAGCGGGGGCCTACGAGCAGTACTTC
cdr3_aa: CASGTSGAAGAYEQYF

j_call: TRBJ2-2
d_call: -
v_call: TRBV4-3
clone_size: -
cdr3_nt: TGCGCCAGCAGCCTCGGAAAGGGCACTAACACCGGGGAGCTGTTTTTT
cdr3_aa: CASSLGKGTNTGELFF

j_call: TRBJ1-1
d_call: -
v_call: TRBV4-1
clone_size: -
cdr3_nt: TGCGCCAGCAGCCAAGGTTTGGAATCGGGCACTGAAGCTTTCTTT
cdr3_aa: CASSQGLESGTEAFF

j_call: TRBJ2-3
d_call: -
v_call: TRBV5-1
clone_size: -
cdr3_nt: TGCGCCAGCAGCTTAGGGTCCCCAACAGATACGCAGTATTTT
cdr3_aa: CASSLGSPTDTQYF

j_call: TRBJ1-1
d_call: TRBD1
v_call: TRBV5-1
clone_size: -
cdr3_nt: TGCGCCAGCAGCCCGGGACAGGGGGCACCGAACACTGAAGCTTTCTTT
cdr3_aa: CASSPGQGAPNTEAFF

j_call: TRBJ2-2
d_call: -
v_call: TRBV30
clone_size: once
cdr3_nt: TGTGCCTGGAGTTTTGGGAACACCGGGGAGCTGTTTTTT
cdr3_aa: CAWSFGNTGELFF

j_call: TRBJ1-2
d_call: TRBD1
v_call: TRBV7-6
clone_size: -
cdr3_nt: TGTGCCAGCAGCTCCTTAGACAGGGGAGGCTACACCTTC
cdr3_aa: CASSSLDRGGYTF

j_call: TRBJ2-7
d_call: TRBD2
v_call: TRBV7-2
clone_size: -
cdr3_nt: TGTGCCAGCAGCTTAATACTAGCGGGAGACGAGCAGTACTTC
cdr3_aa: CASSLILAGDEQYF

j_call: TRBJ2-5
d_call: -
v_call: TRBV15
clone_size: -
cdr3_nt: TGTGCCACCAGCATTGCTGCCCAGGTAGAGACCCAGTACTTC
cdr3_aa: CATSIAAQVETQYF

j_call: TRBJ1-1
d_call: -
v_call: TRBV30
clone_size: -
cdr3_nt: TGTGCCTGGAGTGGGGGGGGGCACAGGGTCACTGAAGCTTTCTTT
cdr3_aa: CAWSGGGHRVTEAFF

j_call: TRBJ2-7
d_call: TRBD2
v_call: TRBV7-6
clone_size: -
cdr3_nt: TGTGCCAGCAGCCGACCTAATACTAGCGGCTCCTACGAGCAGTACTTC
cdr3_aa: CASSRPNTSGSYEQYF

j_call: TRBJ1-2
d_call: -
v_call: TRBV4-1
clone_size: -
cdr3_nt: TGCGCCAGCAGCCAAATCGACGGTAACTATGGCTACACCTTC
cdr3_aa: CASSQIDGNYGYTF

j_call: TRBJ2-1
d_call: TRBD2
v_call: TRBV19
clone_size: -
cdr3_nt: TGTGCCAGTACTAGCGGCCTCCACAATGAGCAGTTCTTC
cdr3_aa: CASTSGLHNEQFF

j_call: TRBJ1-1
d_call: -
v_call: TRBV9
clone_size: -
cdr3_nt: TGTGCCAGTTCGACAGGCAGTGGCACTGAAGCTTTCTTT
cdr3_aa: CASSTGSGTEAFF

j_call: TRBJ2-7
d_call: -
v_call: TRBV6-1
clone_size: -
cdr3_nt: TGTGCCAGCAGTCCAGGGATATCCTACGAGCAGTACTTC
cdr3_aa: CASSPGISYEQYF

j_call: TRBJ2-7
d_call: -
v_call: TRBV2
clone_size: once
cdr3_nt: TGTGCCAGCAGTGAACCAGGCCCCGAGCAGTACTTC
cdr3_aa: CASSEPGPEQYF

j_call: TRBJ2-3
d_call: -
v_call: TRBV9
clone_size: -
cdr3_nt: TGTGCCAGCAGCGTGCGCGCAGCAGATACGCAGTATTTT
cdr3_aa: CASSVRAADTQYF

j_call: TRBJ2-1
d_call: TRBD2
v_call: TRBV5-6
clone_size: once
cdr3_nt: TGTGCCAGCAGCCTCCTAGCGGGAGCCGGATACAATGAGCAGTTCTTC
cdr3_aa: CASSLLAGAGYNEQFF